This record concerns one T cell receptor beta chain sequence. Profiling relied on immunoSEQ multiplex PCR, and the TCRdb table lists in-frame clones only, not all of them. The sample lists 950,000 to 1,300,000 clones, about 77% occurring once. Germline lookup yields CDR1 MNHEY and CDR2 SVGAGI. V was trimmed by 6 bases and J by 0 bases, leaving 12 bases between them. The CDR3 contains 14 residues. The sample originates from a study of shared clonotypes between healthy human individuals. Sequenced sample: memory CD4+ T cells sorted from blood. The subset was: CD45RA-negative fraction. The chain links TRBV6-5 to TRBJ2-7; perhaps TRBD2 as D (6 bases). The receptor was derived from a young man in good health. The CDR3 DNA is TGTGCCAGCAGGGAGGGACTGGTCTCCTACGAGCAGTACTTC. This sequence encodes CASREGLVSYEQYF.